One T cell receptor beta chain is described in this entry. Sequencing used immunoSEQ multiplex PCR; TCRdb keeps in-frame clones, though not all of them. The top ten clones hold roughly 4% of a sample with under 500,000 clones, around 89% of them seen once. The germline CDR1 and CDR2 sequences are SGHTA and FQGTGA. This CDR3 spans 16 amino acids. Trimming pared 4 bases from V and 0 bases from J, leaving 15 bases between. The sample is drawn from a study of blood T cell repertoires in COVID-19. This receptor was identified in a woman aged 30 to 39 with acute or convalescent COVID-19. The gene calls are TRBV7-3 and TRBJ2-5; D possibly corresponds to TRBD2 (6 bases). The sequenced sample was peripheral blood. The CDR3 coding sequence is TGTGCCAGCAGCTCTGACCCGGGACTCAACCAAGAGACCCAGTACTTC. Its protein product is CASSSDPGLNQETQYF.